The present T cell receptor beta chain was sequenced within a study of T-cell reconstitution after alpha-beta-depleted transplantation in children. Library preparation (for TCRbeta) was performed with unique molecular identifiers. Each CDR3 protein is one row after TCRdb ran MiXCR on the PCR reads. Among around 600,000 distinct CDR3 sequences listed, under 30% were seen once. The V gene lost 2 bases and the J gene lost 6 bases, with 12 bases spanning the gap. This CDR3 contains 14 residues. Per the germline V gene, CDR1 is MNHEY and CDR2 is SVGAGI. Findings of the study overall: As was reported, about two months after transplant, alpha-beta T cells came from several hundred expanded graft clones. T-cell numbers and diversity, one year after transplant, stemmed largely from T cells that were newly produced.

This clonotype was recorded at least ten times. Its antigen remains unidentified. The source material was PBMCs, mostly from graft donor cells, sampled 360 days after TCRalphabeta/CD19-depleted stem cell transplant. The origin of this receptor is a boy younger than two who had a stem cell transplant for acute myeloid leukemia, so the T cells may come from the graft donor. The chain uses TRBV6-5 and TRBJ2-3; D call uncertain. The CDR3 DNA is TGTGCCAGCAGTTACAAACTCATTCCGGATACGCAGTATTTT. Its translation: CASSYKLIPDTQYF.